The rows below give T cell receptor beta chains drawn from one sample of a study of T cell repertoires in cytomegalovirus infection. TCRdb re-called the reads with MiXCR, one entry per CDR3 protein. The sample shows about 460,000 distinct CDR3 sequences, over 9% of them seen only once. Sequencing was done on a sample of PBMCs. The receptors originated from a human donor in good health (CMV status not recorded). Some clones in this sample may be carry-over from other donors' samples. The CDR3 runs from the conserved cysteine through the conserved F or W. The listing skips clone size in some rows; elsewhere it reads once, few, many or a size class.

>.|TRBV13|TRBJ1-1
CARSGETEAFF
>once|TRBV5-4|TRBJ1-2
CASSLPGGGYGYTF
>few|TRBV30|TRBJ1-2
CAWSGGQGLYTF
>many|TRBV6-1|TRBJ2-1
CASSDNQSGGEQFF
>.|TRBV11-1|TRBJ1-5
CASSLGQGGHSNQPQHF
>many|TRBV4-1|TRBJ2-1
CASSQDKLAGGYEQFF
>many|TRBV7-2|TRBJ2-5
CASKGAIETQYF
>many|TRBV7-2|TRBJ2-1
CASSVGTSGSSSEQFF
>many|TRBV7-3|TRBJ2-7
CASSLHWGPYEQYF
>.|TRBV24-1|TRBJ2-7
CATSATGTLYEQYF
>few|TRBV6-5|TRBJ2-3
CASSYWAGGLDTQYF
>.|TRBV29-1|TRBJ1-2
CSVEDRGYGTDFAYGYTF
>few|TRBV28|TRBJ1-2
CASSFWGVNYGYTF
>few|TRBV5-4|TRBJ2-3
CASSVGQGAPDTQYF
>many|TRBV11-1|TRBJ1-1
CASSSGRGGPEAFF
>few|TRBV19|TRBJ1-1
CASSIRMAGRTEAFF
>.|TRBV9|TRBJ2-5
CASSAQGDRETQYF
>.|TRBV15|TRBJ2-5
CATSELAGLQYF
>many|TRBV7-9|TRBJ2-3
CASSPTDGTLGNTQYF
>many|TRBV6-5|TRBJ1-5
CASSYSGGSNQPQHF
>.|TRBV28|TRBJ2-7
CASRSDRAEQYF
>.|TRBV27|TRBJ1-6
CASSADRGPGNSPLHF
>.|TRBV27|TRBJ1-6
CASSRGVGRSYNSPLHF
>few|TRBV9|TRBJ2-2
CASRGDSVTGELFF
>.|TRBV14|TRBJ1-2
CASSQALTGLYGYTF
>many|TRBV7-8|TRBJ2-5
CASSEPGTGQETQYF
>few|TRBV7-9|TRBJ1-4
CASSPPLEKLFF
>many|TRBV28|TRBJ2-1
CASSGLVTTSSYNEQFF
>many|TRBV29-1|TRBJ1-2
CSVATGTEYGYTF
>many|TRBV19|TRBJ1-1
CASSIRNTEAFF
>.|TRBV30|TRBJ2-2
CAWSVGRGIGELFF
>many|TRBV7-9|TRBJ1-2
CASSQGDDGYTF
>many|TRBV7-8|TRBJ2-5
CASSPMAAGVKETQYF
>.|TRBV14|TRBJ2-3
CASSHPRLARTDTQYF
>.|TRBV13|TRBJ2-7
CASTLRGTYEQYF
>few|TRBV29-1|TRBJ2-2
CSVEERKGTGELFF
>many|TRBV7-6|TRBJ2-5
CASSPTSRGETQYF
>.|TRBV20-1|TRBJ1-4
CSARHGTREKLFF
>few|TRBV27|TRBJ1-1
CASSLRRQGADAEAFF
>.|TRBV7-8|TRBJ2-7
CASSLDTGGEQYF
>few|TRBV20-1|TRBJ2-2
CSAPQGGSRELFF
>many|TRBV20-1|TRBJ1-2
CSATTNYGYTF
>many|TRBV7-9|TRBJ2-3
CASSFVTGVADTQYF
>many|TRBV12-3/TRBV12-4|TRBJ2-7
CASSLGPRGVSYEQYF
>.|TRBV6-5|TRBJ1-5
CASSDNRGLNQPQHF
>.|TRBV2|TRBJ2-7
CASSFQLDQYF